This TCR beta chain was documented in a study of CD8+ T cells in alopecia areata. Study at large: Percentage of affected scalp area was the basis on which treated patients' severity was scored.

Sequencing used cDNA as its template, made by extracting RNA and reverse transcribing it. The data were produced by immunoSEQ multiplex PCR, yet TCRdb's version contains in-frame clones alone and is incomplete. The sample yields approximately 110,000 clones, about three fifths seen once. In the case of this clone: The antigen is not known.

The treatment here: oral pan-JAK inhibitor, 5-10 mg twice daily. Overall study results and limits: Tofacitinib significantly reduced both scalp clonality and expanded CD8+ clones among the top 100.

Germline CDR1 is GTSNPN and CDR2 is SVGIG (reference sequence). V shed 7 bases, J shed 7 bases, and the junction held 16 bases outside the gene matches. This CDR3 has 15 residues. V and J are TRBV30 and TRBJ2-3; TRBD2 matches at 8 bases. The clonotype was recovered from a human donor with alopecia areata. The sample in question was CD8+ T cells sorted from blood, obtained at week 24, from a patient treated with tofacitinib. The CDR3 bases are TGTGCCTCCACGGGTCGGGCGGGGGGTGTAAATACGCAGTATTTT. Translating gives CASTGRAGGVNTQYF.